Reported below is one T cell receptor (beta chain). Looked up from germline, CDR1 is PRHDT and CDR2 is FYEKMQ (reference sequence). V shed 5 bases, J shed 4 bases, and the junction held 6 bases outside the gene matches. This CDR3 has 15 amino acids. This sample was taken from a study of blood T cell repertoires in COVID-19. Across the study: Samples of COVID-19 (acute and convalescent) were obtained from the United States, Italy and Spain. Sources were T cells, B-cell-depleted T cells, or PBMCs; the material itself was cDNA or gDNA.

Original processing methods: The assay estimated nucleated cells by amplifying reference gene primers. TCRdb keeps only in-frame clones here, not all; method: immunoSEQ multiplex PCR. D and trimming come from the DNA, and the V and J calls and clone size come from that table. The sample includes tens of thousands of clones, roughly 90% of them seen just once. Input material: peripheral blood. The chain is built from TRBV13 and TRBJ2-2; 8 positions agree with TRBD1. This TCR was recovered from a man between 50 and 59 years old with active or convalescent COVID-19. This CDR3 is CASSPFTGGTGELFF. For the CDR3, the DNA is TGTGCCAGCAGCCCTTTCACAGGGGGCACCGGGGAGCTGTTTTTT.